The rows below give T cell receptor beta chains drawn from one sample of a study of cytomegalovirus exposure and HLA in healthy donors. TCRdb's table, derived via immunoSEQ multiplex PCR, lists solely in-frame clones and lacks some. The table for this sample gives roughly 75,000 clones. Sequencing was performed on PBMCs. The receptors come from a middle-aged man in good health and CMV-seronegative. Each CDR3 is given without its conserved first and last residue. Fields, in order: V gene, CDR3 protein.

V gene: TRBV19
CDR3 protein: ASSYDRGEQY

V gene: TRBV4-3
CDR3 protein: ASSQEWRANSYNSPLH

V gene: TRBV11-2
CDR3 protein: ASSLVRQGGYGYT

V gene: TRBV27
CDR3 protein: ASPVDNYYGYT

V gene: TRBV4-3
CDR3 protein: ASSQEPVGTSVFGELF

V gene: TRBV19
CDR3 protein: ASTPVRGNQPQH

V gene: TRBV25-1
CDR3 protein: ASSAVSGANVLT

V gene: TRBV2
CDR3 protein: ASSAGPGANVLT

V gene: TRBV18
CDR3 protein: ASSPSTFPQGGYT

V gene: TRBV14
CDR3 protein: ASRLTGGYEKLF

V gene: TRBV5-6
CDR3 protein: ASSNDWGRETQY

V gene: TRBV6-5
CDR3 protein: ASSYSWTSVTYEQY

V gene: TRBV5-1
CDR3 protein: ASSLEGADTQY

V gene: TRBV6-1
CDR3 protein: ASRPTPPNTEAF

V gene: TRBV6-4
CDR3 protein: ASRIGANTEAF

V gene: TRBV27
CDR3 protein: ASAYLQGGADTQY

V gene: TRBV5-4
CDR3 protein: ASSIGTGGETQY

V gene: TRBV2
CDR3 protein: ASSEAAGGSNQPQH

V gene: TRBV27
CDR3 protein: ASSKAGTSVNNEQF

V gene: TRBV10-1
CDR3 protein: ASNPHLIAGGTEAF

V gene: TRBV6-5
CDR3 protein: ASSSRTALNTEAF

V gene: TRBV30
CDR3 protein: AWSILAGAGFYEQY

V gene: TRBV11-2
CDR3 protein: ASSLTPEGSYEQY

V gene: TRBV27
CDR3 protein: ASSRTGVYNEQF

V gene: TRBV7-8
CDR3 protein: ASSSPTVDEQY

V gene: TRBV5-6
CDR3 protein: ASSWTGGGQPQH

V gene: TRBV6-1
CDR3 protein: ASSALGGNQPQH

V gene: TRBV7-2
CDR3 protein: ASSLGTVAAGYT

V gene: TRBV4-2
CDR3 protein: ASSPGRIYEQY

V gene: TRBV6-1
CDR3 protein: ASSEFRQNTEAF

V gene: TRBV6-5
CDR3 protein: ASSYYTGQGMETQY

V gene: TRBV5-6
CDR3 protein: ASSLVLTFSTDTQY

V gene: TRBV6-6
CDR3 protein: ATQGGQGRGGYT

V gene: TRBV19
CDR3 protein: ASSLTTEGQLAAQF

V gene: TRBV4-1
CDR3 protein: ASSQADGDPDYGYT

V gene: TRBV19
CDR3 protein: ASSSDIPPNTGELF

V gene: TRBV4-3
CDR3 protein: ASSPWVGTSGTYEQY

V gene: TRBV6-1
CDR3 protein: ASRSSGGRETQY

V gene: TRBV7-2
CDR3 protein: ASSYRLAGFPSYEQY

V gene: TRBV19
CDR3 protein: ASSTATGSQETQY

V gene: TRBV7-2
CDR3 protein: ASSLLFSGGDYEQY

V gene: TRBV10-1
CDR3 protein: ASSEFGQPMTYEQY

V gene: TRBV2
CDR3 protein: ASSAGGAGGMRSYNEQF

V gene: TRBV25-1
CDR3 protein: ASSEGRNFYNEQF

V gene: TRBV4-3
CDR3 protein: ASSQERGWGRGYT

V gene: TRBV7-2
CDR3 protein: ASSLAPLAGTQY

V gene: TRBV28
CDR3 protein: ASSNTRRLAGEQY

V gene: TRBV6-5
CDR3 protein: ASSSAGASTDTQY

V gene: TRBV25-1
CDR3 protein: ASSELSGELGYGYT

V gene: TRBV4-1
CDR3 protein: ASSQGPPPLGAGELF

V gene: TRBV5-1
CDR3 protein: ASSLNDWYNEQF

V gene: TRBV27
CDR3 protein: ASAYRGLNEQY

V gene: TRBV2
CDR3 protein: ASSHGTLYSGNTIY